The sequence of this T cell receptor (beta chain) was determined in a study of OX40 agonist ivuxolimab in advanced cancers. Across the study: The patients' treatment was ivuxolimab, an agonistic anti-OX40 (CD134) antibody. Hepatocellular carcinoma, melanoma, renal cell or head and neck cancer occurred in dose-escalation patients.

Study results and caveats: Some nonresponders additionally presented with little normalized T-cell clonal expansion.

With regard to this clone: The antigen remains undetermined.

Produced via immunoSEQ multiplex PCR; TCRdb's table is partial and in-frame only. The sample lists 70,000 or so clones, 90% to 95% seen once, with 0.25% to 0.3% in the top ten. Per the germline V gene, CDR1 is SNHLY and CDR2 is FYNNEI. With 6 bases removed from V and 4 bases from J, the gap between germline ends came to 13 bases. This CDR3 is 13 amino acids long. The V gene is TRBV2, the J gene TRBJ2-7; D not certain. This TCR came from an adult with an advanced solid tumor such as melanoma, head and neck, liver or kidney cancer. Material: CD4+ or CD8+ T cells sorted from blood, obtained in a trial of the OX40 agonist ivuxolimab. The CDR3, as DNA: TGTGCCAGCAGGACCGGATCCTATTACGAGCAGTACTTC. It yields the protein CASRTGSYYEQYF. The full variable domain, its missing parts supplied by reference TRBV2 and TRBJ2-7, is EPEVTQTPSHQVTQMGQEVILRCVPISNHLYFYWYRQILGQKVEFLVSFYNNEISEKSEIFDDQFSVERPDGSNFTLKIRSTKLEDSAMYFCASRTGSYYEQYFGPGTRLTVT.